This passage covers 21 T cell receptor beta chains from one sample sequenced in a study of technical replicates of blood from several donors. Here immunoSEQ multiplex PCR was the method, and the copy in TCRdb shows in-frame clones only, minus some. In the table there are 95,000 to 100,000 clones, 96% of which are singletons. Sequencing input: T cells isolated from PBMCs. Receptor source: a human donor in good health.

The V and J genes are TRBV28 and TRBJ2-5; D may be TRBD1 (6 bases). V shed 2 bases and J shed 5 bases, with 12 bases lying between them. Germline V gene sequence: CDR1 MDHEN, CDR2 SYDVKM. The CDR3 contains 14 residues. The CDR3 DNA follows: TGTGCCAGCAGTTTAATCAGGGGTTTGGAGACCCAGTACTTC. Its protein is CASSLIRGLETQYF.

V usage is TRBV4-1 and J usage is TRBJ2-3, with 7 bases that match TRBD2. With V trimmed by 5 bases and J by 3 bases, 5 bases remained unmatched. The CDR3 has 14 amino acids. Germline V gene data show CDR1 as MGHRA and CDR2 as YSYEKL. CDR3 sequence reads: CASSFRAGTDTQYF. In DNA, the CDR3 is TGCGCCAGCAGCTTCCGAGCGGGGACAGATACGCAGTATTTT.

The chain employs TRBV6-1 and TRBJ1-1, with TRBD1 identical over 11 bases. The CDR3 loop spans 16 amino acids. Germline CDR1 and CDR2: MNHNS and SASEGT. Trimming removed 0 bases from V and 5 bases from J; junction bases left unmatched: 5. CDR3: CASSEAGQGVRTEAFF. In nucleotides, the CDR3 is TGTGCCAGCAGTGAAGCGGGACAGGGGGTACGGACTGAAGCTTTCTTT.

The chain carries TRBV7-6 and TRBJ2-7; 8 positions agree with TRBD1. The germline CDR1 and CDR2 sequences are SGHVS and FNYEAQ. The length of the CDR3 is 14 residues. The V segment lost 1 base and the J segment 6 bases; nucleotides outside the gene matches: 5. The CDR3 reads CASSLGGTGTEQYF. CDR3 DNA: TGTGCCAGCAGCTTAGGTGGGACAGGAACCGAGCAGTACTTC.

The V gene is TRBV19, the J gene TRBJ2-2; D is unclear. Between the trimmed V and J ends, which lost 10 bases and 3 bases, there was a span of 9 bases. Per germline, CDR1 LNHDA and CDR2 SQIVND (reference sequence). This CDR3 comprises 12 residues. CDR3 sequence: CAIDADTGELFF. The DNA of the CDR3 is TGTGCCATCGACGCGGACACCGGGGAGCTGTTTTTT.

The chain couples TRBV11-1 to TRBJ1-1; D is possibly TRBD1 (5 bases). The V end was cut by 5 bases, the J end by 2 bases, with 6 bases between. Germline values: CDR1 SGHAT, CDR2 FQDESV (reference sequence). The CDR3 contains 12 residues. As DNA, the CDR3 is TGTGCCAGCAGCGGGACTAACACTGAAGCTTTCTTT. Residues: CASSGTNTEAFF.

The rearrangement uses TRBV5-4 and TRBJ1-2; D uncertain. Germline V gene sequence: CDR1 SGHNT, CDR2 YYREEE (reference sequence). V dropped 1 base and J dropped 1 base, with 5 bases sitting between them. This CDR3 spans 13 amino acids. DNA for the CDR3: TGTGCCAGCAGCTTGTCAGTTAACTATGGCTACACCTTC. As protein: CASSLSVNYGYTF.

CDR3 sequence (DNA): TGTGCCAGCAGGTCCTTTAGCGGGAGCTACGAGCAGTACTTC. This codes for CASRSFSGSYEQYF. The V call is TRBV6-5, the J call TRBJ2-7; TRBD2 agrees at 9 bases. V trimming: 6 bases; J trimming: 3 bases; junction bases outside the gene matches: 6. CDR1 is MNHEY and CDR2 is SVGAGI in the germline V gene. The CDR3 has 14 amino acids.

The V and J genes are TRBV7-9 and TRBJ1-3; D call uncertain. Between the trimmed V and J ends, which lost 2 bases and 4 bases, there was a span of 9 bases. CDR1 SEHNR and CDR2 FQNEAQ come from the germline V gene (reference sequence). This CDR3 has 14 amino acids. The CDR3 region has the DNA TGTGCCAGCAGCTTAATAGAATCAGGAAACACCATATATTTT. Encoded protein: CASSLIESGNTIYF.

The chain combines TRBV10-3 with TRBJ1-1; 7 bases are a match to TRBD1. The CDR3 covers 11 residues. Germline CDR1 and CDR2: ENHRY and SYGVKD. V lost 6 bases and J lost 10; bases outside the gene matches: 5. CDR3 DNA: TGTGCCATCAGCACAGGGGTGCTAGCTTTCTTT. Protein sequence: CAISTGVLAFF.

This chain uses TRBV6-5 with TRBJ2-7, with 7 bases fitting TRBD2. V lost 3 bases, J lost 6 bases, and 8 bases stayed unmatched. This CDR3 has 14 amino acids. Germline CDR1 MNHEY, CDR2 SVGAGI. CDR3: CASSYEGGPSEQYF. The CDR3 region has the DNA TGTGCCAGCAGTTATGAGGGAGGGCCGTCCGAGCAGTACTTC.

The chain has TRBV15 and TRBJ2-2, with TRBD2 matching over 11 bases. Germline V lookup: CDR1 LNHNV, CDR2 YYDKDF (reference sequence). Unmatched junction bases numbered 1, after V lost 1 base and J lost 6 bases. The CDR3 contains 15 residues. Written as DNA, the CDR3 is TGTGCCACCAGCAGAGTAGCGGGAGGGCCCGGGGAGCTGTTTTTT. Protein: CATSRVAGGPGELFF.

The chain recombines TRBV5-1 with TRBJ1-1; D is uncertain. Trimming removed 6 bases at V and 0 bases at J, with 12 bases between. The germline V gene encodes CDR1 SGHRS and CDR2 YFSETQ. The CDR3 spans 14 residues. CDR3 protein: CASNRGGLNTEAFF. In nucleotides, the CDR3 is TGCGCCAGCAACCGGGGAGGGTTGAACACTGAAGCTTTCTTT.

CDR3 sequence reads: CASSFTGLLGGYTF. The CDR3 DNA is TGTGCCAGCAGTTTTACCGGGTTATTGGGTGGCTACACCTTC. The chain has TRBV27 and TRBJ1-2, with D unresolved. The germline V and J ends were trimmed by 3 bases and 7 bases, with 15 bases remaining between them. Germline CDR1 is MNHEY and CDR2 is SMNVEV (reference sequence). The CDR3 is 14 residues long.

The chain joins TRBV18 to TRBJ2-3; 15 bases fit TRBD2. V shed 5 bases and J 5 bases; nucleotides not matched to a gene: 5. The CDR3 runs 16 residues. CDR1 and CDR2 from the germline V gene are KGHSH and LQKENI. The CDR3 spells CASSTRTSGRVDTQYF. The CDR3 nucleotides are TGTGCCAGCTCAACACGGACTAGCGGGAGGGTAGATACGCAGTATTTT.

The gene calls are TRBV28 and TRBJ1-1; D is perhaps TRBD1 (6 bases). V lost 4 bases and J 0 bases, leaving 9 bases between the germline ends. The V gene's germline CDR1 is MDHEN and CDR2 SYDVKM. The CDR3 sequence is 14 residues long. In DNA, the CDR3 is TGTGCCAGCAGTTCTACAGGGCTGAACACTGAAGCTTTCTTT. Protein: CASSSTGLNTEAFF. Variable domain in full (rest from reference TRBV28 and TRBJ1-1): DVKVTQSSRYLVKRTGEKVFLECVQDMDHENMFWYRQDPGLGLRLIYFSYDVKMKEKGDIPEGYSVSREKKERFSLILESASTNQTSMYLCASSSTGLNTEAFFGQGTRLTVV.

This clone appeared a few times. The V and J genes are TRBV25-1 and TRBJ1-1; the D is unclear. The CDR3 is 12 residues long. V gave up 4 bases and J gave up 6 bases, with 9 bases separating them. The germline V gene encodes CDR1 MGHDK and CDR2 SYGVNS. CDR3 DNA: TGTGCCAGCAGTGGGGCGCGGGCTGAAGCTTTCTTT. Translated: CASSGARAEAFF. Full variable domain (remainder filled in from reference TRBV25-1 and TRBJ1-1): EADIYQTPRYLVIGTGKKITLECSQTMGHDKMYWYQQDPGMELHLIHYSYGVNSTEKGDLSSESTVSRIRTEHFPLTLESARPSHTSQYLCASSGARAEAFFGQGTRLTVV.

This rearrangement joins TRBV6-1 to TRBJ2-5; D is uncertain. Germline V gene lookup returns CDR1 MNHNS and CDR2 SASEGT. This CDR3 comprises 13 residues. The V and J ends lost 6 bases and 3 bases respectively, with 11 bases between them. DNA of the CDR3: TGTGCCAGCAGAAGACAACTTGAAGAGACCCAGTACTTC. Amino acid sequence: CASRRQLEETQYF.

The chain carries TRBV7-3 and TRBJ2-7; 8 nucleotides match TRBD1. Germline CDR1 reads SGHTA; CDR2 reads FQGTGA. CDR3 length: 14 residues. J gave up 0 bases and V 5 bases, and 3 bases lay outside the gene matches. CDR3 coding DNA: TGTGCCAGCAGCATCACAGGGGGCTCCTACGAGCAGTACTTC. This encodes CASSITGGSYEQYF. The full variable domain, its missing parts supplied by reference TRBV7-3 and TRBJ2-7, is GAGVSQTPSNKVTEKGKYVELRCDPISGHTALYWYRQSLGQGPEFLIYFQGTGAADDSGLPNDRFFAVRPEGSVSTLKIQRTERGDSAVYLCASSITGGSYEQYFGPGTRLTVT.

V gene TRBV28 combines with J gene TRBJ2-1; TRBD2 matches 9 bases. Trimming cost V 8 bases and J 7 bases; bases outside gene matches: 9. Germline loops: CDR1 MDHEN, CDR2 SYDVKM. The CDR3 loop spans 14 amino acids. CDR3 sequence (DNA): TGTGCCAGCGACGATAGCGGGAGTTGGAATGAGCAGTTCTTC. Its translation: CASDDSGSWNEQFF.

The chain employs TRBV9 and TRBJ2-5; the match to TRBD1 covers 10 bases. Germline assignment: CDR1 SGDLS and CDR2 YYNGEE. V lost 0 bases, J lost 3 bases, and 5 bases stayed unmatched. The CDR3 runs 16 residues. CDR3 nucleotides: TGTGCCAGCAGCGTAGGCCCGGACAGGGGGAAAGAGACCCAGTACTTC. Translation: CASSVGPDRGKETQYF. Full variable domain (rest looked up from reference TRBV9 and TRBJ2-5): DSGVTQTPKHLITATGQRVTLRCSPRSGDLSVYWYQQSLDQGLQFLIQYYNGEERAKGNILERFSAQQFPDLHSELNLSSLELGDSALYFCASSVGPDRGKETQYFGPGTRLLVL.